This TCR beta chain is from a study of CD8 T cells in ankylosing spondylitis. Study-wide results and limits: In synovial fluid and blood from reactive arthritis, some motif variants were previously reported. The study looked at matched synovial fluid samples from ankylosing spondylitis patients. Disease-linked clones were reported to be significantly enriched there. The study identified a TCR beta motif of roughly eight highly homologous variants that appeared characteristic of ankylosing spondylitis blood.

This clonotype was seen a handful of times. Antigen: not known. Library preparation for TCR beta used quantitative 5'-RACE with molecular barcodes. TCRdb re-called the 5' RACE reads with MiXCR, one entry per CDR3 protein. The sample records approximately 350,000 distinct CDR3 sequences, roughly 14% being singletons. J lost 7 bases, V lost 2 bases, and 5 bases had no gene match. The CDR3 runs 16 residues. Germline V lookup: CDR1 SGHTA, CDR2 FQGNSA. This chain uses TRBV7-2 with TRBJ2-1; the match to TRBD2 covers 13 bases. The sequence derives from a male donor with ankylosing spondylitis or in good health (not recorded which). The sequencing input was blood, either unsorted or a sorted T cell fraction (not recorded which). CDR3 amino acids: CASSLQLAGGGNEQFF. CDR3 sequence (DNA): TGTGCCAGCAGCTTACAACTAGCGGGGGGGGGAAATGAGCAGTTCTTC.